These T cell receptor beta chains were read from a single sample in a study of CD8+ T cells in alopecia areata. Some clones are missing from TCRdb's copy, which holds only in-frame ones; the method was immunoSEQ multiplex PCR. Of roughly 170,000 clones detected, 50% to 75% appear once; the ten largest clones hold roughly 14%. The specimen comprised CD4+ T cells sorted from blood, sampled at week 0. The origin of the receptors is a human donor with alopecia areata. The CDR3 runs from the conserved cysteine through the conserved F or W. D genes are given only for firm matches. Expanded clones are given a class, and other clones once, few, many or no size at all.

-	TRBV30	TRBJ1-6	-	CAWSQGQHNSPLHF	TGTGCCTGGAGTCAGGGACAACATAATTCACCCCTCCACTTT
-	TRBV29-1	TRBJ2-2	TRBD1	CSARTGGSTGELFF	TGCAGCGCCCGGACAGGGGGAAGCACCGGGGAGCTGTTTTTT
-	TRBV29-1	TRBJ2-4	-	CSVGDRLAKNIQYF	TGCAGCGTTGGAGACAGACTAGCCAAAAACATTCAGTACTTC
-	TRBV30	TRBJ1-5	-	CAWTGDTNQPQHF	TGTGCCTGGACGGGGGACACCAATCAGCCCCAGCATTTT
-	TRBV30	TRBJ1-6	TRBD1	CACRDRFGNSPLHF	TGTGCCTGTAGGGACAGGTTCGGTAATTCACCCCTCCACTTT
-	TRBV25-1	TRBJ1-1	-	CASGYRDEAFF	TGTGCCTCGGGGTACAGAGATGAAGCTTTCTTT
-	TRBV4-1	TRBJ2-1	-	CASSTRQGSYNEQFF	TGCGCCAGCAGCACTCGGCAGGGGTCCTACAATGAGCAGTTCTTC
-	TRBV5-6	TRBJ1-2	-	CASSAFQGSGYTF	TGTGCCAGCAGCGCCTTTCAAGGAAGTGGCTACACCTTC
-	TRBV6-5	TRBJ1-1	TRBD1	CASRTTGTENTEAFF	TGTGCCAGCAGGACTACCGGGACAGAGAACACTGAAGCTTTCTTT
-	TRBV15	TRBJ1-6	-	CATSRVLPATVTNSPLHF	TGTGCCACCAGCAGAGTTCTCCCCGCGACAGTGACTAATTCACCCCTCCACTTT
-	TRBV4-2	TRBJ1-6	-	CASSQDSSSYNSPLHF	TGTGCCAGCAGCCAAGATTCCAGCTCCTATAATTCACCCCTCCACTTT
-	TRBV30	TRBJ1-2	-	CASQGYRDGGYTF	TGTGCCTCCCAAGGGTACAGGGATGGCGGCTACACCTTC
few	TRBV4-2	TRBJ1-1	-	CASSQTDTVEAFF	TGTGCCAGCAGCCAGACAGATACAGTTGAAGCTTTCTTT
-	TRBV27	TRBJ1-6	-	CASRSRGPYSYNSPLHF	TGTGCCAGCCGATCTCGGGGGCCTTACTCCTATAATTCACCCCTCCACTTT
-	TRBV5-1	TRBJ1-1	-	CASSKQANTEAFF	TGCGCCAGCAGCAAGCAAGCGAACACTGAAGCTTTCTTT
many	TRBV7-8	TRBJ2-7	-	CASSFLGGYEQYF	TGTGCCAGCAGCTTTTTGGGGGGCTACGAGCAGTACTTC
-	TRBV6-6	TRBJ1-2	TRBD1	CASRDRDSPSYGYTF	TGTGCCAGCAGGGATCGGGACAGCCCATCCTATGGCTACACCTTC
-	TRBV4-2	TRBJ2-1	TRBD2	CASSQDLLAGAREQFF	TGTGCCAGCAGCCAAGATCTTCTAGCGGGGGCTCGGGAGCAGTTCTTC
once	TRBV29-1	TRBJ2-5	-	CSARIRPQETQYF	TGCAGCGCCCGTATTAGGCCCCAAGAGACCCAGTACTTC
-	TRBV19	TRBJ1-5	-	CASSIAPNQPQHF	TGTGCCAGTAGTATAGCCCCTAATCAGCCCCAGCATTTT
-	TRBV25-1	TRBJ2-7	-	CASRGQAEGEQYF	TGTGCCAGCAGGGGGCAGGCTGAAGGGGAGCAGTACTTC
few	TRBV30	TRBJ1-4	-	CAWSVRAGRNEKLFF	TGTGCCTGGAGTGTAAGGGCAGGTCGGAATGAAAAACTGTTTTTT
few	TRBV7-9	TRBJ1-2	-	CASSPTDSNYGYTF	TGTGCCAGCAGCCCGACCGACAGTAACTATGGCTACACCTTC